Included here is one TCR beta chain sequence, with context. This sample includes further DNA sequences coding for the same CDR3. Profiling relied on immunoSEQ multiplex PCR, and the TCRdb table lists in-frame clones only, not all of them. The sample has a few million clones, 93% seen once. This entry is derived from a study of shared clonotypes between healthy human individuals. Selected positively for CCR7 and CD45RO-negative, naive CD8 cells excluded terminally differentiated effector memory CD45RA+ cells. Germline V gene sequence: CDR1 SQVTM, CDR2 ANQGSEA. Trimming stripped 6 bases from V and 2 bases from J, with 8 bases between. The CDR3 totals 11 residues.

This chain uses TRBV29-1 with TRBJ2-7; D is ambiguous. This receptor was obtained from a young man in good health. Some clones in this sample may be carry-over from other donors' samples. Sequencing used naive CD8+ T cells from PBMCs. The DNA of the CDR3 is TGCAGCGTCCTCGGAGCCTACGAGCAGTACTTC. As protein: CSVLGAYEQYF.